This entry is about one T cell receptor beta chain. The antigen is not known. This sample is part of a study of shared clonotypes between healthy human individuals. Study details: Each donor's CD8 memory used one plate, CD8 naive two, each CD4 subset three.

The naive CD8 subset, CD45RO-negative cells positively selected for CCR7, excluded terminally differentiated effector memory CD45RA+ cells. Only Caucasian adults living in Nashville, Tennessee served as donors. On sorted subsets, replicate PCRs used about 200 ng DNA, or 25,000 to 35,000 T cell genomes. Assay: immunoSEQ multiplex PCR; the TCRdb copy retains only in-frame clones and omits some. The sample lists some 1,900,000 clones, 85% to 95% occurring once. Germline values: CDR1 LNHDA, CDR2 SQIVND (reference sequence). Unmatched junction bases numbered 14, after V lost 3 bases and J lost 5 bases. The CDR3 sequence is 17 residues long. General observations from the study: The donor pool, a small one, limited the genetic and exposure-history diversity represented.

Source material: naive CD8+ T cells sorted from blood. The receptor's source is a man aged 18 to 29 in good health. V usage is TRBV19 and J usage is TRBJ2-7; TRBD2 agrees at 9 bases. The CDR3 DNA reads as TGTGCCAGTAGTATCGAGGCTAGCGGGACCCTTTGGGACGAGCAGTACTTC. It translates to CASSIEASGTLWDEQYF.